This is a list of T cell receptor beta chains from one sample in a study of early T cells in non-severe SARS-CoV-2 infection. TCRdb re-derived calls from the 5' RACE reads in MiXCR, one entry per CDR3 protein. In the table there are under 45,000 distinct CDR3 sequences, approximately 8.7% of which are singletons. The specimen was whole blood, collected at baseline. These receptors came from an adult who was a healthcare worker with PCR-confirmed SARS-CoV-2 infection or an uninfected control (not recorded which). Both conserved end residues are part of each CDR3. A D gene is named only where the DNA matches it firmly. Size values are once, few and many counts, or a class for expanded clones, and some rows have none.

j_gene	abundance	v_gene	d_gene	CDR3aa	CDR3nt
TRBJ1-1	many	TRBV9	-	CASSQTWTDTIDDMNTEAFF	TGTGCCAGCAGCCAAACATGGACAGATACAATTGATGATATGAACACTGAAGCTTTCTTT
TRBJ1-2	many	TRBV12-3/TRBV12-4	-	CASQYGGITINYGYTF	TGTGCCAGCCAATACGGGGGAATAACGATTAACTATGGCTACACCTTC
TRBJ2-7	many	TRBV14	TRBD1	CASSQDPQGAEEQYF	TGTGCCAGCAGCCAAGACCCACAGGGGGCTGAAGAGCAGTACTTC
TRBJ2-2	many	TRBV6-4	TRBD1	CASSGRTGAHTGELFF	TGTGCCAGCAGCGGTCGGACAGGGGCCCACACCGGGGAGCTGTTTTTT
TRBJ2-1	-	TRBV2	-	CASTPGLYNEQFF	TGTGCCAGCACGCCGGGCCTCTACAATGAGCAGTTCTTC
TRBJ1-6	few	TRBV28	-	CASYRYASDTLHF	TGTGCCTCCTATCGCTACGCCTCGGACACCCTCCACTTT
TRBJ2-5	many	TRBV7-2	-	CASSLIGQETQYF	TGTGCCAGCAGCTTGATAGGGCAGGAGACCCAGTACTTC
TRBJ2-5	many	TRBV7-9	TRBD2	CASSSPRSGGDQETQYF	TGTGCCAGCAGCTCCCCTAGGAGCGGGGGGGACCAAGAGACCCAGTACTTC
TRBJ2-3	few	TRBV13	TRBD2	CASSRDYSTDTQYF	TGTGCCAGCAGCCGGGACTATAGCACAGATACGCAGTATTTT
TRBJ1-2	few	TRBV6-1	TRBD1	CASSEGTARYGYTF	TGTGCCAGCAGTGAGGGGACAGCCCGCTATGGCTACACCTTC
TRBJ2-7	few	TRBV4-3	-	CASSQDRQVAYEQYF	TGCGCCAGCAGCCAAGATCGGCAGGTAGCCTACGAGCAGTACTTC
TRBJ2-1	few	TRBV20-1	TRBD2	CSARDAGTSGDFGEQFF	TGCAGTGCTAGAGATGCCGGGACTAGCGGGGATTTTGGTGAGCAGTTCTTC
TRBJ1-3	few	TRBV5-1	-	CASSGGSSGNTIYF	TGCGCCAGCAGCGGCGGTAGCTCTGGAAACACCATATATTTT
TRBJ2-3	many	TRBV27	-	CASSFRDSTDTQYF	TGTGCCAGCAGTTTCAGGGATAGCACAGATACGCAGTATTTT
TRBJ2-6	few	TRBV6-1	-	CASSPLPGTGANVLTF	TGTGCCAGCAGTCCTCTCCCGGGGACAGGGGCCAACGTCCTGACTTTC
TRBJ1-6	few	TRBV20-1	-	CSAREEGNYNSPLHF	TGCAGTGCTAGAGAGGAAGGAAACTATAATTCACCCCTCCACTTT
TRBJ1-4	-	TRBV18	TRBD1	CASSPGQENEKLFF	TGTGCCAGCTCACCAGGACAGGAAAATGAAAAACTGTTTTTT
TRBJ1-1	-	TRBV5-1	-	CASSFTNTEAFF	TGCGCCAGCAGCTTTACGAACACTGAAGCTTTCTTT
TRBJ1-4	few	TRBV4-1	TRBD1	CASSQAGDRNPFF	TGCGCCAGCAGCCAAGCTGGGGACAGAAACCCGTTTTTT
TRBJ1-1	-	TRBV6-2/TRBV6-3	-	CASSLKQGGTEAFF	TGTGCCAGCAGCCTAAAACAGGGAGGGACTGAAGCTTTCTTT
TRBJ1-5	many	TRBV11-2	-	CASSLGGTQPQHF	TGTGCCAGCAGCTTGGGGGGGACTCAGCCCCAGCATTTT
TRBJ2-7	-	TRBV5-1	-	CASSLEAGMSEQYF	TGCGCCAGCAGCCTGGAGGCAGGGATGAGCGAGCAGTACTTC
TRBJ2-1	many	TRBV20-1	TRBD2	CSARDPMAGGQDNEQFF	TGCAGTGCTAGAGACCCTATGGCGGGGGGGCAGGACAATGAGCAGTTCTTC
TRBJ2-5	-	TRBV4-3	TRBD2	CASSHLLAAQETQYF	TGCGCCAGCAGCCATCTACTAGCGGCACAAGAGACCCAGTACTTC
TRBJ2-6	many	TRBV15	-	CATSPSGANVLTF	TGTGCCACCAGCCCTTCTGGGGCCAACGTCCTGACTTTC
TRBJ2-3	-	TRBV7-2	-	CASSPARFGQDTQYF	TGTGCCAGCAGCCCCGCGAGGTTCGGGCAAGATACGCAGTATTTT
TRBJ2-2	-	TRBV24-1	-	CATSDLWSDTNTGELFF	TGTGCCACCAGTGATTTGTGGTCAGACACGAACACCGGGGAGCTGTTTTTT
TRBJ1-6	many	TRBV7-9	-	CASSPDGRFDSPLHF	TGTGCCAGCAGCCCCGATGGGCGGTTTGATTCACCCCTCCACTTT
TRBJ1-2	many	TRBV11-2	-	CASSRDQGAYGYTF	TGTGCCAGCAGCCGAGACCAGGGTGCCTATGGCTACACCTTC
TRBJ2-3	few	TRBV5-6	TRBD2	CASSLFRLAGGHGTDTQYF	TGTGCCAGCAGCTTGTTTCGCCTAGCGGGGGGGCACGGCACAGATACGCAGTATTTT
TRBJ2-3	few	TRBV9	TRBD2	CASSVTGGPSGTDTQYF	TGTGCCAGCAGCGTAACGGGGGGGCCGAGTGGGACAGATACGCAGTATTTT
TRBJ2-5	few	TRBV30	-	CAWKEGDHSRVQYF	TGTGCCTGGAAAGAGGGGGACCATAGTAGAGTCCAGTACTTC
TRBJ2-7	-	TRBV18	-	CASSPPGQGLYEQYF	TGTGCCAGCTCACCACCGGGGCAGGGGCTCTACGAGCAGTACTTC
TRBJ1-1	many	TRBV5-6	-	CASSSALAMNTEAFF	TGTGCCAGCAGCTCCGCCCTGGCCATGAACACTGAAGCTTTCTTT
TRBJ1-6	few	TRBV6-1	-	CASREDSPLHF	TGTGCCAGCAGGGAGGATTCACCCCTCCACTTT
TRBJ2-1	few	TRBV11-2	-	CASSPPRGTPLGNEQFF	TGTGCCAGCAGCCCTCCCCGTGGGACACCTCTGGGGAATGAGCAGTTCTTC
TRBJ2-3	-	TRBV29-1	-	CSVAYTDTQYF	TGCAGCGTCGCCTACACAGATACGCAGTATTTT
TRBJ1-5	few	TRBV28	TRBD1	CASKFKRTGEKNQPQHF	TGTGCCAGCAAGTTTAAGCGGACAGGGGAGAAGAATCAGCCCCAGCATTTT
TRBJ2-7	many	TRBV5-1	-	CASSKQRDYEQYF	TGCGCCAGCAGCAAACAACGGGACTACGAGCAGTACTTC
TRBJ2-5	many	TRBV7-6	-	CASSLGRQETQYF	TGTGCCAGCAGCTTAGGACGGCAAGAGACCCAGTACTTC
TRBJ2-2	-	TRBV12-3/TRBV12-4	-	CASSPTARTGELFF	TGTGCCAGCAGTCCGACGGCCCGGACCGGGGAGCTGTTTTTT
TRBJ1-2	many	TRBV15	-	CATSRDVTTNYGYTF	TGTGCCACCAGCAGAGATGTCACCACTAACTATGGCTACACCTTC
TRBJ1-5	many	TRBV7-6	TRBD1	CASSLGQGSNQPQHF	TGTGCCAGCAGCTTGGGACAGGGGAGCAATCAGCCCCAGCATTTT
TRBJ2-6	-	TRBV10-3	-	CAISEQETGANVLTF	TGTGCCATCAGTGAACAGGAGACCGGGGCCAACGTCCTGACTTTC